One TCR beta chain is described in this entry. The data originate from a study of blood T cell repertoires in COVID-19. Study context: Samples came from the United States, Italy and Spain, spanning acute and convalescent COVID-19.

Looked up from germline, CDR1 is LGHDT and CDR2 is YNNKEL (reference sequence). This CDR3 has 16 amino acids. The ends were cut back, 4 bases at V and 6 bases at J, with 18 bases in the middle. Per the authors' pipeline: Reference gene primer amplification gave estimated nucleated cell counts. The table came from immunoSEQ multiplex PCR; TCRdb's copy has only in-frame clones and leaves some out. V and J calls plus clone size are reproduced from that table; the DNA served to infer D and trimming. The sample has about 140,000 clones, approximately 78% seen once. V and J are TRBV3-1 (or the pseudogene TRBV3-2) and TRBJ2-2, with TRBD1 as a possible D gene (5 bases). Specimen: peripheral blood. The receptor was derived from a woman aged 80 or over with acute or convalescent COVID-19. CDR3 region: CASSRQTGRWAGELFF. The CDR3 DNA reads as TGTGCCAGCAGCCGACAGACCGGACGGTGGGCCGGGGAGCTGTTTTTT.